The 19 T cell receptor beta chains in this list originate from one sample, sequenced in a study of tumor-infiltrating lymphocytes in primary liver carcinoma. Production of TCR beta cDNA used approximately 0.55 ug total RNA together with a constant-region primer. Libraries of TCR beta came from three nested multiplex PCR rounds with slightly modified ARM-PCR. TRBV1-TRBV30 forward primers and a C-beta reverse primer were used in the first two PCR rounds, which each ran for around 10 cycles. One entry per CDR3 protein results from TCRdb running MiXCR on the multiplex PCR reads. Counted here are roughly 190,000 distinct CDR3 sequences, 85% occurring once; the ten biggest clones make up less than 20%. Investigators took RNA and DNA out together from about 21-30 mg of unsorted bulk tissue. Sequenced material: tumor tissue from primary liver carcinoma. These receptors were obtained from a man in his forties or fifties with primary liver carcinoma and hepatitis B virus infection.

Concerning this clonotype itself: The germline gene is not matched at one end of the junction; a read error may be the cause. DNA of the CDR3: TGTACCAGCAGCCAAGAGGTAGCATGGGCCTCCTACAATGAACAGTTCTTC. Its protein product is CTSSQEVAWASYNEQFF. The chain uses TRBV4-2 and TRBJ2-1; D is ambiguous. CDR1 LGHNA and CDR2 YNFKEQ come from the germline V gene. This CDR3 is 17 amino acids long.

Here the CDR3 reads CNSSSRTSGNTGELFF. CDR3 bases: TGTAACAGCAGCTCCCGGACTAGCGGGAACACCGGGGAGCTGTTTTTT. V is TRBV7-9 and J is TRBJ2-2, with 10 bases identical to TRBD2. CDR3 length equals 16 residues. Looked up from germline, CDR1 is SEHNR and CDR2 is FQNEAQ (reference sequence).

Turning to this clonotype: The junction differs from germline at one of its ends, possibly a read error. The V and J genes are TRBV7-3 and TRBJ2-7, with TRBD2 as a possible D gene (5 bases). The CDR3 is 13 residues long. From germline, CDR1 is SGHTA and CDR2 FQGTGA. The CDR3 reads CASSPSPSYEHYF. CDR3 DNA sequence: TGTGCCAGCAGCCCGTCCCCTAGCTACGAGCACTACTTC. Full variable domain (outside the CDR3, taken from reference TRBV7-3 and TRBJ2-7): GAGVSQTPSNKVTEKGKYVELRCDPISGHTALYWYRQSLGQGPEFLIYFQGTGAADDSGLPNDRFFAVRPEGSVSTLKIQRTERGDSAVYLCASSPSPSYEHYFGPGTRLTVT.

Of note for this clonotype: The final CDR3 position lacks the conserved phenylalanine or tryptophan, pointing to a likely read error. The rearrangement joins TRBV12-3 or TRBV12-4 to TRBJ2-1, with TRBD2 identical over 7 bases. J was trimmed by 2 bases and V by 9 bases; bases with no gene match: 10. This CDR3 is built from 15 residues. The CDR3 DNA reads as TGTGCCAGTACCTCCACTAGCGACACCTACAATGAGCAGTTCCTC. Protein sequence: CASTSTSDTYNEQFL.

About this clonotype itself: The germline gene is not matched at one end of the junction; a read error may be the cause. The chain is built from TRBV5-4 and TRBJ2-5; 7 bases are a match to TRBD1. Per germline, CDR1 SGHNT and CDR2 YYREEE (reference sequence). This CDR3 comprises 16 residues. CDR3: CDSSLWGRQGQETQHF. The CDR3 DNA follows: TGTGACAGCAGCTTGTGGGGGCGACAGGGTCAAGAGACCCAGCACTTC.

Concerning this clonotype itself: One end of the junction is discordant with germline, which a read error may explain. CDR3 sequence (DNA): TGTGGCAGCAACTTAAACCGACAAGAGGATACGCAGTATTTT. Translating it yields CGSNLNRQEDTQYF. J is TRBJ2-3 and V is TRBV11-2, with D unclear. Germline-derived CDR1 and CDR2 are SGHAT and FQNNGV. The CDR3 extends over 14 amino acids.

Remarks on this clonotype: An end of the junction does not agree with germline; a read error may underlie this. The V and J genes are TRBV6-1 and TRBJ2-6; weak D call: TRBD1 (6 bases). This CDR3 contains 18 residues. CDR1 MNHNS and CDR2 SASEGT come from the germline V gene. Here the CDR3 reads CASNARQVRFSGGNVLTF. CDR3 coding DNA: TGTGCCAGCAATGCCAGACAGGTGCGATTCTCTGGGGGCAACGTCCTGACTTTC.

A note on this clonotype: The germline gene is not matched at one end of the junction; a read error may be the cause. The V gene is TRBV11-1, the J gene TRBJ2-7; D may be TRBD2 (5 bases). CDR3 length equals 15 residues. CDR1 is SGHAT, CDR2 FQDESV, per germline (reference sequence). The CDR3 is CDSSLTGLGEYEQYF. In DNA, the CDR3 is TGTGACAGCAGCTTAACGGGATTGGGAGAATACGAACAGTACTTC.

The rearrangement uses TRBV29-1 and TRBJ2-5; D is ambiguous. The CDR3 contains 12 residues. Trimming shortened V by 4 bases and J by 2 bases, and 8 bases separated the two germline ends. The germline V gene encodes CDR1 SQVTM and CDR2 ANQGSEA. CDR3 sequence reads: CSVAGKQETQYF. In DNA form, the CDR3 reads TGCAGCGTTGCTGGGAAGCAAGAGACCCAGTACTTC.

The V gene is TRBV4-3, the J gene TRBJ2-1; 8 bases map to TRBD2. The CDR3 runs to 17 residues. The V segment lost 0 bases and the J segment 8 bases; nucleotides outside the gene matches: 12. CDR1 LGHNA and CDR2 YSLEER come from the germline V gene. The CDR3 loop is CASSQERFSGVLYEQFF. DNA for the CDR3: TGCGCCAGCAGCCAAGAAAGGTTTAGCGGGGTCCTGTATGAGCAGTTCTTC.

Worth noting for this clonotype: The DNA is omitted, as the CDR3 cannot be located on it reliably, and the CDR3 follows TCRdb's listing. The CDR3 here is CASSLGVGEGAEASF. The gene calls are TRBV7-6 and TRBJ1-1. CDR1 and CDR2 from the germline V gene are SGHVS and FNYEAQ. Both ends counted, the CDR3 spans 15 residues.

A note on this clonotype: At one end the junction does not follow the germline gene, possibly because of a read error. V is TRBV5-1 and J is TRBJ2-7; D ambiguous. Germline assignment: CDR1 SGHRS and CDR2 YFSETQ. CDR3 length: 15 residues. The CDR3 sequence is CVSSLLVIATYEQYF. The CDR3 bases are TGCGTCAGCAGCTTGCTCGTGATTGCCACCTACGAGCAGTACTTC. The whole variable domain, filled in from reference TRBV5-1 and TRBJ2-7, reads KAGVTQTPRYLIKTRGQQVTLSCSPISGHRSVSWYQQTPGQGLQFLFEYFSETQRNKGNFPGRFSGRQFSNSRSEMNVSTLELGDSALYLCVSSLLVIATYEQYFGPGTRLTVT.

The chain links TRBV6-5 to TRBJ2-1, with D possibly matching TRBD2 (6 bases). Trimming removed 6 bases at V and 3 bases at J, with 21 bases between. Germline loops: CDR1 MNHEY, CDR2 SVGAGI. This CDR3 comprises 17 residues. Here the CDR3 DNA reads TGTGCCAGCAGAGCACCTGGACTTGCGGGGATCTACAATGAGCAGTTCTTC. Its translation: CASRAPGLAGIYNEQFF.

This clonotype has ten or more counts. The chain combines TRBV30 with TRBJ1-1; D unresolved. Trimming removed 0 bases from V and 4 bases from J, with 9 bases in between. This CDR3 is built from 13 residues. Germline V gene data show CDR1 as GTSNPN and CDR2 as SVGIG (reference sequence). The CDR3 region has the DNA TGTGCCTGGAGTGTAAGACCGGCCACTGAAGCTTTCTTT. This codes for CAWSVRPATEAFF.

The chain uses TRBV6-1 and TRBJ1-5; the D call may be TRBD1 or TRBD2 (5 bases each). Matching the DNA end better, TRBJ2-3 makes the J call doubtful. Germline V gives CDR1 MNHNS, CDR2 SASEGT. The CDR3 has 16 amino acids. This CDR3 is CASRIDGAYSNQPQYF. The CDR3 bases are TGTGCCAGCAGAATAGACGGGGCTTATAGCAATCAGCCCCAGTATTTT.

About this clonotype itself: One junction end disagrees with the germline gene, perhaps due to a read error. V usage is TRBV5-6 and J usage is TRBJ1-1, with 8 bases matching TRBD1. The germline gives CDR1 SGHDT, CDR2 YYEEEE. The CDR3 length is 14 residues. The CDR3 sequence: CAISARQGRTEALF. The DNA of the CDR3 is TGTGCCATCAGCGCACGACAGGGGCGGACTGAAGCTCTCTTT. Full variable domain (outside the CDR3, taken from reference TRBV5-6 and TRBJ1-1): DAGVTQSPTHLIKTRGQQVTLRCSPKSGHDTVSWYQQALGQGPQFIFQYYEEEERQRGNFPDRFSGHQFPNYSSELNVNALLLGDSALYLCAISARQGRTEALFGQGTRLTVV.

The sample holds one count of this clonotype. The junction shows a germline mismatch at one end, possibly a read error. The gene calls are TRBV5-1 and TRBJ1-2; 11 positions agree with TRBD1. Germline-derived CDR1 and CDR2 are SGHRS and YFSETQ. The CDR3 sequence is 15 residues long. Here the CDR3 DNA reads TGCGCCAGCAGCTCCTACGCGGGACAGGGGGGCGGCTACAACTTC. It specifies CASSSYAGQGGGYNF.

This chain uses TRBV4-2 with TRBJ2-6; TRBD2 matches at 11 bases. The CDR3 runs to 18 residues. CDR1 is LGHNA and CDR2 is YNFKEQ in the germline V gene. The ends lost 1 base at V and 18 bases at J; junction bases unmatched: 20. The CDR3 sequence is CASSQVGTSGSGANIQTF. CDR3 nucleotides: TGTGCCAGCAGCCAAGTTGGGACTAGCGGTTCTGGGGCCAACATCCAGACTTTC.

To note about this clonotype: At one end, the junction sequence differs from germline, possibly due to a read error. J is TRBJ2-3 and V is TRBV6-1, with 11 bases that match TRBD2. Germline V CDR1 and CDR2: MNHNS, SASEGT. The CDR3 is 15 residues long. The CDR3 reads CASSDIAGGGDTQYF. CDR3 in DNA: TGTGCCAGCAGTGATATAGCGGGAGGGGGAGATACACAGTATTTT.